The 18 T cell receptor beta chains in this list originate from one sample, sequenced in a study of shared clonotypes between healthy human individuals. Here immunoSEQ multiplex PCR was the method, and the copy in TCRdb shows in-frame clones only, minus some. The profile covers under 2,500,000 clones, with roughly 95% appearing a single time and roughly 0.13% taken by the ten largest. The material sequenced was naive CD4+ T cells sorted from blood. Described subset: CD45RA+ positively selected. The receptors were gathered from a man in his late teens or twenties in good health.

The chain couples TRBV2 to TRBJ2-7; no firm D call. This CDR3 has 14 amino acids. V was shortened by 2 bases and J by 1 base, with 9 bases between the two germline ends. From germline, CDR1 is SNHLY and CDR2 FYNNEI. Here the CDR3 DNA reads TGTGCCAGCAGTGAACGGGTTCAATCCTACGAGCAGTACTTC. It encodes CASSERVQSYEQYF.

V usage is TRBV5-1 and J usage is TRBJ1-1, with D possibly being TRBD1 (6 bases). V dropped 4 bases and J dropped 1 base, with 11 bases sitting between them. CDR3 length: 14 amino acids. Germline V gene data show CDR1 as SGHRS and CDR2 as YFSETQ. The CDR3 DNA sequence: TGCGCCAGCAGCGAAACGGGGGCGAACACTGAAGCTTTCTTT. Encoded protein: CASSETGANTEAFF.

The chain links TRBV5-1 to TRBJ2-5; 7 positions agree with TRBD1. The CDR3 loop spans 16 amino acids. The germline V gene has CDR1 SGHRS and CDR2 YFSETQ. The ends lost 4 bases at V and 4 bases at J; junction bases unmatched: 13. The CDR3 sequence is CASSPTFGTEGETQYF. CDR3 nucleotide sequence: TGCGCCAGCAGCCCGACCTTTGGGACAGAGGGAGAGACCCAGTACTTC.

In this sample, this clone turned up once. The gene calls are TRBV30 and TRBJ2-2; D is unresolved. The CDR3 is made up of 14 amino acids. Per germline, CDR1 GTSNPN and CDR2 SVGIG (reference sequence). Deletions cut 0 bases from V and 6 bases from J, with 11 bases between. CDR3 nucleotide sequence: TGTGCCTGGAGTGTAACCTCTGAGCCCGGGGAGCTGTTTTTT. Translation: CAWSVTSEPGELFF.

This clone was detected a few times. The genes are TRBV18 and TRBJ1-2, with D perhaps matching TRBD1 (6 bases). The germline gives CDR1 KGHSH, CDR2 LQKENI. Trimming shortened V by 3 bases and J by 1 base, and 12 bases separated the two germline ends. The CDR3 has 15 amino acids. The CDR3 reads CASSPNDRSNYGYTF. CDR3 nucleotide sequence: TGTGCCAGCTCACCGAATGACAGGAGTAACTATGGCTACACCTTC.

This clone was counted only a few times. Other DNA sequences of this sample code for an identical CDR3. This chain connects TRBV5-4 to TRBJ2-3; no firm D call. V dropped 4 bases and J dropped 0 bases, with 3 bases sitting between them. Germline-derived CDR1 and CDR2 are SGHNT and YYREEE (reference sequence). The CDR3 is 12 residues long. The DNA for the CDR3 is TGTGCCAGCAGCCTTAGCACAGATACGCAGTATTTT. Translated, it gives CASSLSTDTQYF.

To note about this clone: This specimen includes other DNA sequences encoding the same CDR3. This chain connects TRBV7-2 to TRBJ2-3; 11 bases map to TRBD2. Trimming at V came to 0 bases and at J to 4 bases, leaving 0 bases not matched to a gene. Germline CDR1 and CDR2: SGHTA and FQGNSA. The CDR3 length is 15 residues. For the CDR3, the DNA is TGTGCCAGCAGCTTAGCTAGCGGGAGGGCAGATACGCAGTATTTT. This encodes CASSLASGRADTQYF.

In nucleotides, the CDR3 is TGTGCCAGCGCCCCAGGAGCCGCAACTAATGAAAAACTGTTTTTT. Translated: CASAPGAATNEKLFF. The V and J genes are TRBV2 and TRBJ1-4; D is ambiguous. V was cut by 8 bases and J by 0 bases, with 13 bases left in between. The CDR3 runs 15 residues. The V gene's germline CDR1 is SNHLY and CDR2 FYNNEI.

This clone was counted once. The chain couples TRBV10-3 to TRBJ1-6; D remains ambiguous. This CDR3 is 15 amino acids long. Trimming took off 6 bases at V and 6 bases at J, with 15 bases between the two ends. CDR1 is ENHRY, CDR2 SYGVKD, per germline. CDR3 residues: CAISPTGNGNSPLHF. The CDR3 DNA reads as TGTGCCATCAGCCCGACGGGGAATGGTAATTCACCCCTCCACTTT.

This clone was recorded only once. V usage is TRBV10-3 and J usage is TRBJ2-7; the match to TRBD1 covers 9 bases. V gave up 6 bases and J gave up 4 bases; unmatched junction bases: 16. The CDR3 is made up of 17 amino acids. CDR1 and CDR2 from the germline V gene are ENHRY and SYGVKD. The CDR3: CAIRETTGGARLYEQYF. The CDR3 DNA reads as TGTGCCATCAGAGAGACCACAGGGGGCGCAAGATTGTACGAGCAGTACTTC.

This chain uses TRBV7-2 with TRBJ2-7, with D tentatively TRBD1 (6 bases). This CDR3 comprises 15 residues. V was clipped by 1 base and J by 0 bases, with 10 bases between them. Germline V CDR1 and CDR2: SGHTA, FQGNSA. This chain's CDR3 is CASSLVQGSSYEQYF. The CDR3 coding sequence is TGTGCCAGCAGCTTAGTACAGGGAAGCTCCTACGAGCAGTACTTC.

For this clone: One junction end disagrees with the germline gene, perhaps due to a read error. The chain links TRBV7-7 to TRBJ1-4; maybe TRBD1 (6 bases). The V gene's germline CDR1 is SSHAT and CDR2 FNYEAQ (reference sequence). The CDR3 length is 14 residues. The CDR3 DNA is TGTGCTAGCAGCTTGAAACAGGGAATGGGTAAACTGTTTTTT. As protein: CASSLKQGMGKLFF. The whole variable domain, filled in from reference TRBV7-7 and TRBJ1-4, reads GAGVSQSPRYKVTKRGQDVTLRCDPISSHATLYWYQQALGQGPEFLTYFNYEAQPDKSGLPSDRFSAERPEGSISTLTIQRTEQRDSAMYRCASSLKQGMGKLFFGSGTQLSVL.

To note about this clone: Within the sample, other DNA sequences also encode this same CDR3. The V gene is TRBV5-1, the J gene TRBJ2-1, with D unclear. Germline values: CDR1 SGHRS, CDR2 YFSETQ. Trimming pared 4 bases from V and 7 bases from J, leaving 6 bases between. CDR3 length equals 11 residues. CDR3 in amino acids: CASSLLNEQFF. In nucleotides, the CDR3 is TGCGCCAGCAGCCTTCTGAATGAGCAGTTCTTC. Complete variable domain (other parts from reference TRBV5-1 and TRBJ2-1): KAGVTQTPRYLIKTRGQQVTLSCSPISGHRSVSWYQQTPGQGLQFLFEYFSETQRNKGNFPGRFSGRQFSNSRSEMNVSTLELGDSALYLCASSLLNEQFFGPGTRLTVL.

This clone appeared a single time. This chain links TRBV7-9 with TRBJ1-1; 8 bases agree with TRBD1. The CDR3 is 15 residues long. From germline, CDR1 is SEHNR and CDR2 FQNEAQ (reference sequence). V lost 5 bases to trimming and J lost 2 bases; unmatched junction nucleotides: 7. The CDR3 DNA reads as TGTGCCAGCAGCGGAAAAGGACAGGGAAACACTGAAGCTTTCTTT. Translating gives CASSGKGQGNTEAFF.

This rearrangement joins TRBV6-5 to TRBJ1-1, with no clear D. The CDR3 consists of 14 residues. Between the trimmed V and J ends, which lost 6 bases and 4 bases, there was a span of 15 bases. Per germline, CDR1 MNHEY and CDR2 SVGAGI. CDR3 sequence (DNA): TGTGCCAGCAGACCCGGCCTCTTTGGCACTGAAGCTTTCTTT. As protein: CASRPGLFGTEAFF.

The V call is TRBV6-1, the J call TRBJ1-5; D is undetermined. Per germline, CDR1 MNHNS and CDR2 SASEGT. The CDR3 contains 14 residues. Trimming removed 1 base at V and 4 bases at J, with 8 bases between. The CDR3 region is CASSEVGRNQPQHF. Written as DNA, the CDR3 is TGTGCCAGCAGTGAAGTCGGAAGGAATCAGCCCCAGCATTTT.

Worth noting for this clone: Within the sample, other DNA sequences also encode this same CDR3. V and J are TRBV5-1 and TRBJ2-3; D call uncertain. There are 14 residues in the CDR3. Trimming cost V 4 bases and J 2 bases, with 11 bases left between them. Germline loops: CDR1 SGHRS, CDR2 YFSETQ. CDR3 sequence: CASSLSSYTDTQYF. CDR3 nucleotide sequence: TGCGCCAGCAGCCTTTCCTCTTACACAGATACGCAGTATTTT.

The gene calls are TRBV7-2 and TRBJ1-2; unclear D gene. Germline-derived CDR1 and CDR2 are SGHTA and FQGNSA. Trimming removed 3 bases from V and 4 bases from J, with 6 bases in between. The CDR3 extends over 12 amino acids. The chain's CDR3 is CASSFPAYGYTF. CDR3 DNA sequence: TGTGCCAGCAGCTTCCCAGCCTATGGCTACACCTTC.